The rows below give T cell receptor beta chains drawn from one sample of a study of blood T cell repertoires in COVID-19. The method was immunoSEQ multiplex PCR; TCRdb's version includes in-frame clones alone and lacks a portion of them. The sample lists almost 500,000 clones; 80% to 90% were seen once. The sequencing input was PBMCs or T cells enriched from blood (not recorded which). These receptors came from a woman aged 55 to 70 who had recovered from COVID-19. Each CDR3 is given with its conserved first and last residue. D genes are given only for firm matches. Size values are once, few and many counts, or a class for expanded clones, and some rows have none.

15,TRBV5-5,TRBD1,.,TRBJ1-2,CASSSGTALVHGYTF,TGTGCCAGCAGCTCCGGGACAGCTCTGGTCCACGGCTACACCTTC
15,TRBV7-2,.,.,TRBJ2-2,CASSLAVRNTGELFF,TGTGCCAGCAGCTTAGCGGTTAGGAACACCGGGGAGCTGTTTTTT
13,TRBV27,.,.,TRBJ1-4,CASSSSSGEKLFF,TGTGCCAGCAGTTCATCCTCAGGCGAAAAACTGTTTTTT
15,TRBV5-1,.,once,TRBJ1-6,CASSLQGQQDSPLHF,TGCGCCAGCAGCCTTCAAGGACAACAGGATTCACCCCTCCACTTT
15,TRBV27,.,.,TRBJ2-3,CASRPPGIRTDTQYF,TGTGCCAGCCGTCCGCCAGGGATACGCACAGATACGCAGTATTTT
16,TRBV10-3,TRBD2,.,TRBJ2-3,CAISRTSGLSTDTQYF,TGTGCCATCAGTCGGACTAGCGGGCTAAGCACAGATACGCAGTATTTT
16,TRBV21-1,.,.,TRBJ1-1,CASSKHPGRDDTEAFF,TGTGCCAGCAGCAAACACCCCGGCAGGGATGACACTGAAGCTTTCTTT
14,TRBV10-1,.,.,TRBJ2-3,CASSVGSLTDTQYF,TGCGCCAGCAGTGTGGGTAGCTTAACAGATACGCAGTATTTT
14,TRBV28,.,.,TRBJ2-3,CASSLQGGSDTQYF,TGTGCCAGCAGTTTACAGGGGGGCTCAGATACGCAGTATTTT
12,TRBV12-3/TRBV12-4,.,.,TRBJ2-5,CASSFSRETQYF,TGTGCCAGCAGTTTCTCTCGAGAGACCCAGTACTTC
13,TRBV19,TRBD1,few,TRBJ1-6,CATTGGDGSPLHF,TGTGCCACGACAGGGGGCGATGGTTCACCCCTCCACTTT
11,TRBV12-3/TRBV12-4,.,.,TRBJ2-1,CASSFLYEQFF,TGTGCCAGCAGTTTCTTATATGAGCAGTTCTTC
14,TRBV11-2,TRBD1,.,TRBJ2-7,CASSGTGSFYEQYF,TGTGCCAGCAGCGGGACAGGGAGCTTTTACGAGCAGTACTTC
13,TRBV12-3/TRBV12-4,.,.,TRBJ1-3,CASSLRLVSTIYF,TGTGCCAGCAGTTTACGGTTGGTTTCCACCATATATTTT
15,TRBV29-1,TRBD1,once,TRBJ1-2,CSVEGGQGANYGYTF,TGCAGCGTTGAAGGGGGACAGGGAGCGAACTATGGCTACACCTTC